The next 16 T cell receptor beta chains were all read from a single sample in a study of cytomegalovirus exposure and HLA in healthy donors. Vbeta (60) and Jbeta (13) primers were used in the PCR. Measured with immunoSEQ multiplex PCR; TCRdb has only the in-frame clones, and not every one. The repertoire consists of over 90,000 clones, with approximately 72% occurring once and the leading ten covering roughly 3.3%. Sequencing was performed on PBMCs. The receptors originated from a woman aged 45-59 years in good health and CMV-seronegative.

This clone has a handful of counts. The chain carries TRBV19 and TRBJ2-5, with 13 bases that match TRBD2. Looked up from germline, CDR1 is LNHDA and CDR2 is SQIVND (reference sequence). The CDR3 extends over 17 amino acids. Losses at the gene ends were 5 bases for V and 1 base for J; bases not matched to a gene: 7. Here the CDR3 reads CASSSGTSGALQETQYF. Here the CDR3 DNA reads TGTGCCAGTAGTTCCGGGACTAGCGGGGCGCTCCAAGAGACCCAGTACTTC. Variable domain in full (rest from reference TRBV19 and TRBJ2-5): DGGITQSPKYLFRKEGQNVTLSCEQNLNHDAMYWYRQDPGQGLRLIYYSQIVNDFQKGDIAEGYSVSREKKESFPLTVTSAQKNPTAFYLCASSSGTSGALQETQYFGPGTRLLVL.

The chain carries TRBV4-1 and TRBJ2-2; the D gene is possibly TRBD1 (6 bases). The CDR3 has 14 amino acids. V was shortened by 5 bases and J by 5 bases, with 12 bases between the two germline ends. Germline loops: CDR1 MGHRA, CDR2 YSYEKL. CDR3: CASSNRQVTGELFF. The CDR3 DNA sequence: TGCGCCAGCAGCAACCGACAGGTAACCGGGGAGCTGTTTTTT.

This clone has just a few counts. The gene calls are TRBV4-3 and TRBJ2-7; 9 nucleotides align to TRBD1. Looked up from germline, CDR1 is LGHNA and CDR2 is YSLEER. With 0 bases clipped from V and 3 bases from J, the junction kept 12 bases outside the gene matches. This CDR3 has 18 residues. The DNA of the CDR3 is TGCGCCAGCAGCCAAGATTTAGGCGGACACAGGGGGCACTACGAGCAGTACTTC. Protein sequence: CASSQDLGGHRGHYEQYF.

The genes are TRBV6-4 and TRBJ1-5; 9 bases line up with TRBD1. Trimming took 5 bases from V and 6 from J; bases not matched to a gene: 17. The CDR3 is made up of 18 amino acids. Looked up from germline, CDR1 is MRHNA and CDR2 is SNTAGT. Written as DNA, the CDR3 is TGTGCCAGCAGTTCCATCCGGGACAGGGATATTGGGAGTCAGCCCCAGCATTTT. Protein product: CASSSIRDRDIGSQPQHF.

V gene TRBV5-1 combines with J gene TRBJ1-1; 7 nucleotides match TRBD1. The germline gives CDR1 SGHRS, CDR2 YFSETQ. J lost 1 base, V lost 1 base, and 1 base had no gene match. The CDR3 extends over 14 amino acids. CDR3 in DNA: TGCGCCAGCAGCTTGCAGGGGGGGAACACTGAAGCTTTCTTT. This encodes CASSLQGGNTEAFF.

This CDR3 reads CASSRGTGELFF. The CDR3 DNA is TGTGCCAGCAGTAGGGGGACCGGGGAGCTGTTTTTT. This sequence joins TRBV5-5 and TRBJ2-2; D is perhaps TRBD1 (6 bases). Trimming left V 5 bases short and J 5 bases short, with 7 bases between. The CDR3 covers 12 residues. Germline V gives CDR1 SGHKS, CDR2 YYEKEE (reference sequence). Complete variable domain (other parts from reference TRBV5-5 and TRBJ2-2): DAGVTQSPTHLIKTRGQQVTLRCSPISGHKSVSWYQQVLGQGPQFIFQYYEKEERGRGNFPDRFSARQFPNYSSELNVNALLLGDSALYLCASSRGTGELFFGEGSRLTVL.

The chain has TRBV11-2 and TRBJ2-1; a weak D match, TRBD2 (5 bases). From germline, CDR1 is SGHAT and CDR2 FQNNGV. The V and J ends lost 3 bases and 12 bases respectively, with 18 bases between them. This CDR3 contains 14 residues. The CDR3 region has the DNA TGTGCCAGCAGCTTGGGTGCGTCCGGGCGGGTGCAGTTCTTC. Protein product: CASSLGASGRVQFF.

CDR3 region: CASSETSGAFADTQYF. The CDR3 bases are TGTGCCAGCAGTGAAACTAGCGGGGCTTTCGCGGATACGCAGTATTTT. V usage is TRBV6-1 and J usage is TRBJ2-3, with 10 bases that match TRBD2. The CDR3 has 16 residues. Trimming at V came to 2 bases and at J to 6 bases, leaving 8 bases not matched to a gene. Germline CDR1 is MNHNS and CDR2 is SASEGT.

The V gene is TRBV5-4, the J gene TRBJ2-3, with D possibly being TRBD2 (5 bases). V lost 4 bases and J lost 6, with 12 bases in between. Germline V gene sequence: CDR1 SGHNT, CDR2 YYREEE (reference sequence). This CDR3 region has 13 residues. DNA for the CDR3: TGTGCCAGCAGCCAGGACTCATTTGATACGCAGTATTTT. Amino acids: CASSQDSFDTQYF.

This chain connects TRBV7-2 to TRBJ2-4; possibly TRBD2 for D (5 bases). The CDR3 is 14 amino acids. CDR1 SGHTA and CDR2 FQGNSA come from the germline V gene. V lost 1 base and J lost 7, with 11 bases in between. CDR3 region: CASSLGPQRNIQYF. DNA for the CDR3: TGTGCCAGCAGCTTAGGACCCCAGCGGAACATTCAGTACTTC.

This clone was detected a few times. The chain has TRBV27 and TRBJ1-6; the match to TRBD1 covers 10 bases. Germline V gene data show CDR1 as MNHEY and CDR2 as SMNVEV (reference sequence). The CDR3 contains 17 residues. The V segment lost 5 bases and the J segment 10 bases; nucleotides outside the gene matches: 14. CDR3 region: CASSHPGGTGVRSPLHF. CDR3 DNA sequence: TGTGCCAGCAGTCACCCCGGTGGGACAGGGGTCCGATCACCCCTCCACTTT.

The chain combines TRBV29-1 with TRBJ1-5; 10 bases line up with TRBD1. This CDR3 has 13 amino acids. V was clipped by 7 bases and J by 6 bases; unmatched bases: 6. CDR1 is SQVTM, CDR2 ANQGSEA, per germline. CDR3 region: CSGGTGEGQPQHF. The CDR3 DNA is TGCAGCGGCGGGACAGGGGAGGGTCAGCCCCAGCATTTT.

The chain uses TRBV9 and TRBJ2-7, with 11 positions matching TRBD2. The CDR3 has 15 residues. Trimming cost V 3 bases and J 2 bases; bases outside gene matches: 4. Germline CDR1 SGDLS, CDR2 YYNGEE. The CDR3, as DNA: TGTGCCAGCAGCGGATTAGCGGGAGGGCCCTACGAGCAGTACTTC. The encoded protein is CASSGLAGGPYEQYF.

This clone was seen only a few times. The chain recombines TRBV28 with TRBJ1-3, with 7 bases matching TRBD1. J was trimmed by 2 bases and V by 5 bases; bases with no gene match: 9. CDR1 is MDHEN, CDR2 SYDVKM, per germline. The length of the CDR3 is 16 residues. CDR3 DNA sequence: TGTGCCAGCAGTCCGCCACAGGGGCTGGCTGGAAACACCATATATTTT. Protein: CASSPPQGLAGNTIYF.

Only a few counts were recorded for this clone. The CDR3 coding sequence is TGTGCCAGCAGCTTAATATCTGGGGCCAACGTCCTGACTTTC. Translating it yields CASSLISGANVLTF. This rearrangement joins TRBV13 to TRBJ2-6, with D unclear. The germline gives CDR1 PRHDT, CDR2 FYEKMQ (reference sequence). Trimming pared 2 bases from V and 1 base from J, leaving 3 bases between. The CDR3 consists of 14 residues.

This clone occurred once. V is TRBV21-1 and J is TRBJ2-7; the DNA was not used to check the table's D call, TRBD1. TRBV21-1 constitutes a pseudogene. This CDR3 comprises 16 residues. CDR3 nucleotide sequence: TGTGCCAGCAGCAAAGGGGGACAGGGGAGCTCCTACGAGCAGTACTTC. It yields the protein CASSKGGQGSSYEQYF.